This T cell receptor beta chain was obtained from a study of control samples from healthy donors and cancer patients. Produced via immunoSEQ multiplex PCR; TCRdb's table is partial and in-frame only. The data hold tens of thousands of clones, with around 87% observed a single time. Germline V lookup: CDR1 LGHDT, CDR2 YNNKEL (reference sequence). Losses at the gene ends were 3 bases for V and 7 bases for J; bases not matched to a gene: 3. The CDR3 length is 13 residues. Material for sequencing was PBMCs. The chain is built from TRBV3-1 (or the pseudogene TRBV3-2) and TRBJ2-3; TRBD2 aligns across 8 bases. This receptor was identified in a woman in her 50s with head and neck cancer. The CDR3 DNA reads TGTGCCAGCAGCCAGATTAGCGGGAATACGCAGTATTTT. This translates into CASSQISGNTQYF.